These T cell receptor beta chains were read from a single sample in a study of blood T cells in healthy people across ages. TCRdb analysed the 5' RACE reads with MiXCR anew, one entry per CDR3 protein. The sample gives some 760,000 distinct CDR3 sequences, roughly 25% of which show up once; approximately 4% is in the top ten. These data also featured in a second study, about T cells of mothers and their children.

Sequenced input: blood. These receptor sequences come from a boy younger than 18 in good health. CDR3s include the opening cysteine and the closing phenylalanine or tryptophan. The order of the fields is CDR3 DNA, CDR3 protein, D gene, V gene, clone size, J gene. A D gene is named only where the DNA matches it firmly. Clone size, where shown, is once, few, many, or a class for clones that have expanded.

cdr3_nt: TGTGCCAACAGTTTTGAGGGTCCTAGGGACGAGCAGTACTTC
cdr3_aa: CANSFEGPRDEQYF
d_call: NA
v_call: TRBV28
clone_size: few
j_call: TRBJ2-7

cdr3_nt: TGTGCCAGCAGTCCACGGCTAGACCCGGATACGCAGTATTTT
cdr3_aa: CASSPRLDPDTQYF
d_call: NA
v_call: TRBV28
clone_size: NA
j_call: TRBJ2-3

cdr3_nt: TGTGCCAGCAGTTCAGAGGGGGGGAAGGCTCAGCCCCAGCATTTT
cdr3_aa: CASSSEGGKAQPQHF
d_call: NA
v_call: TRBV12-3/TRBV12-4
clone_size: NA
j_call: TRBJ1-5

cdr3_nt: TGTGCCAGCAGCTTAGCGGCCGGGACAGGGGCCTACGAGCAGTACTTC
cdr3_aa: CASSLAAGTGAYEQYF
d_call: TRBD1
v_call: TRBV7-2
clone_size: few
j_call: TRBJ2-7

cdr3_nt: TGTGCCAGCAGCACTAGTCTAGCCAAAGACATTCAGTACTTC
cdr3_aa: CASSTSLAKDIQYF
d_call: NA
v_call: TRBV7-9
clone_size: few
j_call: TRBJ2-4

cdr3_nt: TGTGCCAGCAGCGCCTGGATGGGAGAGACCCAGTACTTC
cdr3_aa: CASSAWMGETQYF
d_call: NA
v_call: TRBV9
clone_size: few
j_call: TRBJ2-5

cdr3_nt: TGTGCCAGCAGTTTATACAACAGGGCCTCCTACAATGAGCAGTTCTTC
cdr3_aa: CASSLYNRASYNEQFF
d_call: NA
v_call: TRBV28
clone_size: NA
j_call: TRBJ2-1

cdr3_nt: TGCAGTGCTAGTGACTGGGACACGGAGGGTGGCTACACCTTC
cdr3_aa: CSASDWDTEGGYTF
d_call: NA
v_call: TRBV20-1
clone_size: few
j_call: TRBJ1-2

cdr3_nt: TGTGCCAGCACCCTGGTCGACAGGGAAAACACCGGGGAGCTGTTTTTT
cdr3_aa: CASTLVDRENTGELFF
d_call: TRBD1
v_call: TRBV7-2
clone_size: few
j_call: TRBJ2-2

cdr3_nt: TGTGCCAGCAGTTCCCGACAGGGGGCCGGGGAGACCCAGTACTTC
cdr3_aa: CASSSRQGAGETQYF
d_call: TRBD1
v_call: TRBV12-3/TRBV12-4
clone_size: few
j_call: TRBJ2-5

cdr3_nt: TGTGCCAGCAGCTTTATCCAGCTCAATGAGCAGTTCTTC
cdr3_aa: CASSFIQLNEQFF
d_call: NA
v_call: TRBV11-2
clone_size: NA
j_call: TRBJ2-1

cdr3_nt: TGCAGCGCACTGGACAGCCCAACTGAAAAACTGTTTTTT
cdr3_aa: CSALDSPTEKLFF
d_call: NA
v_call: TRBV29-1
clone_size: NA
j_call: TRBJ1-4

cdr3_nt: TGTGCCAGCAGCTTAACAATTACAGCGAAAAACATTCAGTACTTC
cdr3_aa: CASSLTITAKNIQYF
d_call: NA
v_call: TRBV7-2
clone_size: few
j_call: TRBJ2-4

cdr3_nt: TGTGCCAGCAGTTTTCTACAACCTTGGCACGAGCAGTACTTC
cdr3_aa: CASSFLQPWHEQYF
d_call: NA
v_call: TRBV12-3/TRBV12-4
clone_size: NA
j_call: TRBJ2-7

cdr3_nt: TGTGCCAGCAGCCAAGGGACAGATAAGGAAAAACTGTTTTTT
cdr3_aa: CASSQGTDKEKLFF
d_call: NA
v_call: TRBV3-1
clone_size: few
j_call: TRBJ1-4

cdr3_nt: TGCGCCAGCAGGGGGGCGATCCAGGAGACCCAGTACTTC
cdr3_aa: CASRGAIQETQYF
d_call: NA
v_call: TRBV5-1
clone_size: NA
j_call: TRBJ2-5

cdr3_nt: TGTGCCAGCAGCTTAGTATCGCCTGGCGTTACCGGGGAGCTGTTTTTT
cdr3_aa: CASSLVSPGVTGELFF
d_call: NA
v_call: TRBV7-2
clone_size: NA
j_call: TRBJ2-2

cdr3_nt: TGTGCCAGCAGTTACTCGTCAGGCGAGGGAGGCTACGGGCAGTACTTC
cdr3_aa: CASSYSSGEGGYGQYF
d_call: NA
v_call: TRBV6-5
clone_size: few
j_call: TRBJ2-5

cdr3_nt: TGTGCCAGCTCACCGGACAGGGGGTCAACTAATGAAAAACTGTTTTTT
cdr3_aa: CASSPDRGSTNEKLFF
d_call: TRBD1
v_call: TRBV18
clone_size: NA
j_call: TRBJ1-4

cdr3_nt: TGTGCCAGCAGCCCCAACGGAGGTAGCGGGGAGACCCAGTACTTC
cdr3_aa: CASSPNGGSGETQYF
d_call: TRBD2
v_call: TRBV7-3
clone_size: few
j_call: TRBJ2-5

cdr3_nt: TGTGCCAGCAGTGAGAGGATCAGCACAAGCTCCTATAATTCACCCCTCCACTTT
cdr3_aa: CASSERISTSSYNSPLHF
d_call: NA
v_call: TRBV2
clone_size: NA
j_call: TRBJ1-6

cdr3_nt: TGTGCCAGCAGTCTAACCACCTACGAGCAGTACTTC
cdr3_aa: CASSLTTYEQYF
d_call: NA
v_call: TRBV11-1
clone_size: many
j_call: TRBJ2-7

cdr3_nt: TGCGCCAGCGGGGACGGAACAGAGAACACCGGGGAGCTGTTTTTT
cdr3_aa: CASGDGTENTGELFF
d_call: NA
v_call: TRBV5-1
clone_size: once
j_call: TRBJ2-2

cdr3_nt: TGCGCCAGCAGCCATTCAGGGAGTCGGAATGAAAAACTGTTTTTT
cdr3_aa: CASSHSGSRNEKLFF
d_call: NA
v_call: TRBV4-3
clone_size: NA
j_call: TRBJ1-4

cdr3_nt: TGCAGCGTTATGATGTATACCGGGGAGCTGTTTTTT
cdr3_aa: CSVMMYTGELFF
d_call: NA
v_call: TRBV29-1
clone_size: NA
j_call: TRBJ2-2

cdr3_nt: TGTGCCAGCAGCCGCAAGACTAGCGGGACCGATGAGCAGTTCTTC
cdr3_aa: CASSRKTSGTDEQFF
d_call: TRBD2
v_call: TRBV7-9
clone_size: NA
j_call: TRBJ2-1

cdr3_nt: TGCGCCAGCAGCTTGAGGGACGTCGACGAGCAGTACTTC
cdr3_aa: CASSLRDVDEQYF
d_call: NA
v_call: TRBV5-1
clone_size: few
j_call: TRBJ2-7

cdr3_nt: TGCAGCGTTGAGGGTCAGGGTGAAGCTTTCTTT
cdr3_aa: CSVEGQGEAFF
d_call: NA
v_call: TRBV29-1
clone_size: few
j_call: TRBJ1-1

cdr3_nt: TGTGCCAGCAGCTTCTTACTAGCGGGGGGAACAGATACGCAGTATTTT
cdr3_aa: CASSFLLAGGTDTQYF
d_call: TRBD2
v_call: TRBV7-2
clone_size: once
j_call: TRBJ2-3

cdr3_nt: TGCGCCAGCAGCCAAGATCGGGACGGTTGGGAGACCCAGTACTTC
cdr3_aa: CASSQDRDGWETQYF
d_call: NA
v_call: TRBV4-3
clone_size: NA
j_call: TRBJ2-5

cdr3_nt: TGTGCCAGCAGCAAGCAACCGGGACAAGGGGCATTAGATACGCAGTATTTT
cdr3_aa: CASSKQPGQGALDTQYF
d_call: NA
v_call: TRBV5-5
clone_size: NA
j_call: TRBJ2-3

cdr3_nt: TGTGCCAGCAGTTTATGGTCCAGCGTGGGTACGCAGTATTTT
cdr3_aa: CASSLWSSVGTQYF
d_call: NA
v_call: TRBV27
clone_size: few
j_call: TRBJ2-3

cdr3_nt: TGTGCCATCGCCGGGACTAGCGGGGGTGAGGAGCAGTTCTTC
cdr3_aa: CAIAGTSGGEEQFF
d_call: TRBD2
v_call: TRBV10-3
clone_size: NA
j_call: TRBJ2-1

cdr3_nt: TGCGCCAGCAGCCAAGAGCCCGGACAGAACACTGAAGCTTTCTTT
cdr3_aa: CASSQEPGQNTEAFF
d_call: NA
v_call: TRBV4-3
clone_size: NA
j_call: TRBJ1-1

cdr3_nt: TGTGCCACCAACAAGGGGAGTGGAAACACCATATATTTT
cdr3_aa: CATNKGSGNTIYF
d_call: NA
v_call: TRBV21-1
clone_size: few
j_call: TRBJ1-3

cdr3_nt: TGTGCCAGCAGCTCAGGGGTTCGAGAGACCCAGTACTTC
cdr3_aa: CASSSGVRETQYF
d_call: NA
v_call: TRBV7-9
clone_size: few
j_call: TRBJ2-5

cdr3_nt: TGTGCCACCAGCAGCCGGGGGATCGTCGAGCAGTACTTC
cdr3_aa: CATSSRGIVEQYF
d_call: NA
v_call: TRBV15
clone_size: NA
j_call: TRBJ2-7

cdr3_nt: TGCAGCGCCCGGGAAGCGGGGGGGACCCTCGGTGAGCAGTTCTTC
cdr3_aa: CSAREAGGTLGEQFF
d_call: TRBD2
v_call: TRBV29-1
clone_size: few
j_call: TRBJ2-1

cdr3_nt: TGTGCCAGCAGCCCCATCCCGGGGCGAGATGAGCAGTTCTTC
cdr3_aa: CASSPIPGRDEQFF
d_call: NA
v_call: TRBV7-3
clone_size: few
j_call: TRBJ2-1

cdr3_nt: TGCGCCAGCAGCGTCCCCGCAGGGAGGTCCGATACGCAGTATTTT
cdr3_aa: CASSVPAGRSDTQYF
d_call: NA
v_call: TRBV5-1
clone_size: few
j_call: TRBJ2-3

cdr3_nt: TGCAGTGCTGGCTGGTTGGGGACTAGCGGATCCGAGCAGTACTTC
cdr3_aa: CSAGWLGTSGSEQYF
d_call: TRBD2
v_call: TRBV20-1
clone_size: few
j_call: TRBJ2-7